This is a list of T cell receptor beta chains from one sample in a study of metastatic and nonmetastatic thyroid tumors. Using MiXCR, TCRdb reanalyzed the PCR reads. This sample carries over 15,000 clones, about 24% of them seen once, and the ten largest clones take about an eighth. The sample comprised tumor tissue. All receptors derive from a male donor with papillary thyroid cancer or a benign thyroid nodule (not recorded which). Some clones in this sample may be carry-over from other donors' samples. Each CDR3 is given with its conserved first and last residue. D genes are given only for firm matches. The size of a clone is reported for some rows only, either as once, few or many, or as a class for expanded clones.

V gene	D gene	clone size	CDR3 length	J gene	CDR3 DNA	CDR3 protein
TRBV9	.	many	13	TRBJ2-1	TGTGCCAGCAGCGTAGACGGGTACGGTGAGCAGTTCTTC	CASSVDGYGEQFF
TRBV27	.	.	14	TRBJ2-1	TGTGCCAGCAGCAGGGGGGGAACCCACAATGAGCAGTTCTTC	CASSRGGTHNEQFF
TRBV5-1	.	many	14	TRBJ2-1	TGCGCCAGCAGCTACGACGTTGCCTACAATGAGCAGTTCTTC	CASSYDVAYNEQFF
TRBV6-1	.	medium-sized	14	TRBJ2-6	TGTGCCAGCAGTATTTCTCTGGGGGCCAACGTCCTGACTTTC	CASSISLGANVLTF
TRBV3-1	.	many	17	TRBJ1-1	TGTGCCAGCAGCCAAGATGGATTCGGCAGGGCGAGGGCTGAAGCTTTCTTT	CASSQDGFGRARAEAFF
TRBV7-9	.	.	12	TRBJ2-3	TGTGCCAGCAGCTTAGAACGGGTTACGCAGTATTTT	CASSLERVTQYF
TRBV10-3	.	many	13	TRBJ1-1	TGTGCCATCAGTCAGGGCTCGAACACTGAAGCTTTCTTT	CAISQGSNTEAFF
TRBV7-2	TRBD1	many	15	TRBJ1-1	TGTGCCAGCAGCCCCGGGACAGGGACGATGACTGAAGCTTTCTTT	CASSPGTGTMTEAFF
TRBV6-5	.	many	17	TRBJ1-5	TGTGCCAGCAGTTACCCGATTCCAGGGAATCTTTATCAGCCCCAGCATTTT	CASSYPIPGNLYQPQHF
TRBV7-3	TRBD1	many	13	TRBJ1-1	TGTGCCAGCAGCACGACAGGGTCCACTGAAGCTTTCTTT	CASSTTGSTEAFF
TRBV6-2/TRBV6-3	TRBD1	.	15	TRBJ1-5	TGTGCCAGCAGTTCTCAGGGGGCCCCCAATCAGCCCCAGCATTTT	CASSSQGAPNQPQHF
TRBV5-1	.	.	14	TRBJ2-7	TGCGCCAGCAGCCCTGACTCATACTCCTACGAGCAGTACTTC	CASSPDSYSYEQYF
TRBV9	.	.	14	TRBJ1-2	TGTGCCAGCAGCGTAGTTGGCAGGAACTATGGCTACACCTTC	CASSVVGRNYGYTF
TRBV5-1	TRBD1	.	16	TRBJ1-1	TGCGCCAGCAGCTTTGTGGTACAGGGGGTGAGTACTGGAGCTTTCTTT	CASSFVVQGVSTGAFF
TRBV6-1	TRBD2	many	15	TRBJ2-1	TGTGCCAGCAGAGAACCGGGACTAGCACACAATGAGCAGTTCTTC	CASREPGLAHNEQFF
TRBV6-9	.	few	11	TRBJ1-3	TGTGCCACCCTCTCCGGAAACACCATATATTTC	CATLSGNTIYF
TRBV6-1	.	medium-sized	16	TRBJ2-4	TGTGCCAGCAGCTCTCATTCCGGGACGGAGTGGGGCATTCAGTACTTC	CASSSHSGTEWGIQYF
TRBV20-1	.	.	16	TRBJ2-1	TGCAGTGCTAGAGTGACGAGGGTCGTGTCCTACAATGAGCAGTTCTTC	CSARVTRVVSYNEQFF
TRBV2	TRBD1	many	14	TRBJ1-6	TGTGCCAGCAAACCGACAGGGAATAATTCACCCCTCCACTTT	CASKPTGNNSPLHF
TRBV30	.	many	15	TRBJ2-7	TGTGCCTGGAGTGGTAGCAACACAAGGGGCTACGAGCAGTACTTC	CAWSGSNTRGYEQYF
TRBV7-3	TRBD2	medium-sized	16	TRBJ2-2	TGTGCCAGCAGCTCGACTAGCGGGAGTAATTCCGGGGAGCTGTTTTTT	CASSSTSGSNSGELFF
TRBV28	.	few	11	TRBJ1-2	TGTGCCAGCGCAAGTCCTTATGGCTACACCTTC	CASASPYGYTF
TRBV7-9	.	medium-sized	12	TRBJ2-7	TGTGCCAGCAGAAGTGGACCCTACGAGCAGTACTTC	CASRSGPYEQYF
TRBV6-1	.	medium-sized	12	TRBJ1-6	TGTGCCACCGGGATGTTGGGTTCACCCCTCCACTTT	CATGMLGSPLHF
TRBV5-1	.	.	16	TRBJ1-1	TGCGCCAGCAGCTTTGACGGGGGTATGAGGTACACTGAAGCTTTCTTT	CASSFDGGMRYTEAFF
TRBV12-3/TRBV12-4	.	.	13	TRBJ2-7	TGTGCCAGCATGCAGGGGTCCCGTTACGAGCAGTACTTC	CASMQGSRYEQYF
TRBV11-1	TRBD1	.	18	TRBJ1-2	TGTGCCAGCAGCCAGGGACATCATGGGGAGGGGGCGTATGGAGGCTACACCTTC	CASSQGHHGEGAYGGYTF
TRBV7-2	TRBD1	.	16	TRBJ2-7	TGTGCCAGCAGCTTAGCCCCCGGGACAGGGAACTACGAGCAGTACTTC	CASSLAPGTGNYEQYF
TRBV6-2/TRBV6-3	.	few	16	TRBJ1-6	TGTGCCAGCACCGGAATGAACAGGGCTGGGAATTCACCCCTCCACTTT	CASTGMNRAGNSPLHF
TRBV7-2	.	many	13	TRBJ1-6	TGTGCCAGCAGCTTAGAAGTAAATTCACCCCTCCACTTT	CASSLEVNSPLHF
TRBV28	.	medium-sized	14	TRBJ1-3	TGTGCCAGCAGTCCCGGAGGCTCTGGAAACACCATATATTTT	CASSPGGSGNTIYF
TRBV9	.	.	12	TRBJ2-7	TGTGCCAGCAGCCCCGGAGGAGGCGAGCAGTACTTC	CASSPGGGEQYF
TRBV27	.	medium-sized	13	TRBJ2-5	TGTGCCAGCAGTCCCCTCGAAGGGGAGACCCAGTACTTC	CASSPLEGETQYF
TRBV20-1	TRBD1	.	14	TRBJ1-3	TGCAGTGCTAGAGCAGGGGGCAATGGAAACACCATATATTTT	CSARAGGNGNTIYF
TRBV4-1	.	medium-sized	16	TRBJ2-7	TGCGCCAGCAGCTCACTCTCAGGGGCCGGGGGGTACGAGCAGTACTTC	CASSSLSGAGGYEQYF
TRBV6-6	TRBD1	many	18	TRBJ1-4	TGTGCCAGCAGTTACGTGGGACAGGGGTTGTTCAGCGATGAAAAACTGTTTTTT	CASSYVGQGLFSDEKLFF
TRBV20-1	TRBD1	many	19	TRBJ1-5	TGCAGTGCTAGAGATCTCGGGACAGGGGGCTTTTGGGGCAATCAGCCCCAGCATTTT	CSARDLGTGGFWGNQPQHF
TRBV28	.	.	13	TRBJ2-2	TGTGCCAGCCTAAAAAGGGGCACCGGGGAGCTGTTTTTT	CASLKRGTGELFF
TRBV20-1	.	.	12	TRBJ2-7	TGCAGTGCGGGGACCCAGGCGGACGAGCAGTACTTC	CSAGTQADEQYF
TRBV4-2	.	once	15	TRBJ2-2	TGTGCCAGCAGCCAACCAGGGGACGGCACCGGGGAGCTGTTTTTT	CASSQPGDGTGELFF
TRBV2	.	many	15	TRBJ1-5	TGTGCCAGCGGGCAGGCCGATCTGGGCAATCAGCCCCAGCATTTT	CASGQADLGNQPQHF
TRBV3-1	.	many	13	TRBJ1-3	TGTGCCAGCAGCCAGCAGTTCGGAAACACCATATATTTT	CASSQQFGNTIYF
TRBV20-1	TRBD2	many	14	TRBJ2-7	TGCAGTGTCAGGACTAGCGGGAGCTACTACGAGCAGTACTTC	CSVRTSGSYYEQYF
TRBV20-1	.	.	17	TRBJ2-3	TGCAGTGCTAGAGGATTCTTACTAGCTGCGAGCACAGATACGCAGTATTTT	CSARGFLLAASTDTQYF
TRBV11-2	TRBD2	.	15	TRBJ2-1	TGTGCCAGCAGCTATACGAGCGGGAGTAGGAATGAGCAGTTCTTC	CASSYTSGSRNEQFF
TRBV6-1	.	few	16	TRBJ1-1	TGTGCCAGCAGAAGACCAACCGACCGAAGAAACACTGAAGCTTTCTTT	CASRRPTDRRNTEAFF
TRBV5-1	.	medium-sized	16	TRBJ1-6	TGCGCCAGCAGCTTGAACTCAGGGGCCACCGGGTCACCCCTCCACTTT	CASSLNSGATGSPLHF
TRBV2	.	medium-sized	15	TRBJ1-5	TGTGCCAGCAGTGAATTATTGGGGAGTGCTTGGCCCCAGCATTTT	CASSELLGSAWPQHF
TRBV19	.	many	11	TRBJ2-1	TGTGCCAGTAGTATAGAAAGTGAGCAGTTCTTC	CASSIESEQFF
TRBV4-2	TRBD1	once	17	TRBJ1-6	TGTGCCAGCAGTACCGGGACAGGGGGCGCCGGGGATTCACCCCTCCACTTT	CASSTGTGGAGDSPLHF
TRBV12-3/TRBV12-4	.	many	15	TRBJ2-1	TGTGCCAGCAGCCAATCAGCGGGCGTTTTCAATGAGCAGTTCTTC	CASSQSAGVFNEQFF
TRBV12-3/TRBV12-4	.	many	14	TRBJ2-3	TGTGCCAGCAGTTTAGGAGGGGTGGCAGATACGCAGTATTTT	CASSLGGVADTQYF
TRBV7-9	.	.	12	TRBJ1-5	TGTGCCAGCAGCTTCGGGCACAACCCCCAGCATTTT	CASSFGHNPQHF